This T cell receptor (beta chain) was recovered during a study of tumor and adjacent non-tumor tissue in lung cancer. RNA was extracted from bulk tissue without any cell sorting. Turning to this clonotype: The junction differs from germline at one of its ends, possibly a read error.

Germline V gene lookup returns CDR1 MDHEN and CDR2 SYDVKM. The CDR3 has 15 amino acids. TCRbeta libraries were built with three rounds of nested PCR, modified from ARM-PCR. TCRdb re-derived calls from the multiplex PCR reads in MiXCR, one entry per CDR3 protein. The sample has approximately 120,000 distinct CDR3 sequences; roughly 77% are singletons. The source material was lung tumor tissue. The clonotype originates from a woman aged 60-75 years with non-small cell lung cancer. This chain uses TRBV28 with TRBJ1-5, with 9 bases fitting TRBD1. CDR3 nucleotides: TGTGCCACCAGTATCTTTGGACAGGGGAATCAGCCCCAGCATTTT. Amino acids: CATSIFGQGNQPQHF. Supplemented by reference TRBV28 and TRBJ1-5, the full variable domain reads DVKVTQSSRYLVKRTGEKVFLECVQDMDHENMFWYRQDPGLGLRLIYFSYDVKMKEKGDIPEGYSVSREKKERFSLILESASTNQTSMYLCATSIFGQGNQPQHFGDGTRLSIL.